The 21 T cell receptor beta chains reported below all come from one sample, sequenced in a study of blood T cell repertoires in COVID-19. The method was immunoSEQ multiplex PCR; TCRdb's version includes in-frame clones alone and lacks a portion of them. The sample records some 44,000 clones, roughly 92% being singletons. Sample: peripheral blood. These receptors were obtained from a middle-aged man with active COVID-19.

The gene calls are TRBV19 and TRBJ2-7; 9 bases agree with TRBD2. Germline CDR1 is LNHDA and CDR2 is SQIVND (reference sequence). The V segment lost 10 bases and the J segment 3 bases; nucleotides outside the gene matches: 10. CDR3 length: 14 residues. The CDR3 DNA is TGTGCCACCCGAGGGGCGGGAGGGTACTACGAGCAGTACTTC. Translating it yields CATRGAGGYYEQYF.

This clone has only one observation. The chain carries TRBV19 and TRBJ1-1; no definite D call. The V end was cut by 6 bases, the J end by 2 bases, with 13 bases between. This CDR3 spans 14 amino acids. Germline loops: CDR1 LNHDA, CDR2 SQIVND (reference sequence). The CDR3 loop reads CASRDWQHNTEAFF. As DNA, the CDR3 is TGTGCCAGTAGGGACTGGCAACACAACACTGAAGCTTTCTTT.

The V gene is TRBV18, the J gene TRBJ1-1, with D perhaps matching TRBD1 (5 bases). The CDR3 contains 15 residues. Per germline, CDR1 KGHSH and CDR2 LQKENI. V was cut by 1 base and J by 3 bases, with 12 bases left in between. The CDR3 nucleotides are TGTGCCAGCTCACCACGAAGGGGTTCCGACACTGAAGCTTTCTTT. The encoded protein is CASSPRRGSDTEAFF.

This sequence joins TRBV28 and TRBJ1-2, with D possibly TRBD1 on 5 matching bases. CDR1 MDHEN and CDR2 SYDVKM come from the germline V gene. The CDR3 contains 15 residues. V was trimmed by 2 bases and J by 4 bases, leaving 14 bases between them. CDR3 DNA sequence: TGTGCCAGCAGTTTACAACTGGGGGAGGGCTATGGCTACACCTTC. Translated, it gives CASSLQLGEGYGYTF.

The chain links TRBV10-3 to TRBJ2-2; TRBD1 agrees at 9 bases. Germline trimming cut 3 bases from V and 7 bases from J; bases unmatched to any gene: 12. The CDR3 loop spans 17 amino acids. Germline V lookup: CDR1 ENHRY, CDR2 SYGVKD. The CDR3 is CAISEGPRTGANGELFF. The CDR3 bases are TGTGCCATCAGTGAAGGTCCCAGGACAGGGGCAAACGGGGAGCTGTTTTTT.

The CDR3 sequence: CASRPSGWERGEQYF. Written as DNA, the CDR3 is TGCGCCAGCAGGCCCTCTGGGTGGGAGAGGGGGGAGCAGTACTTC. The chain links TRBV5-1 to TRBJ2-7, with D perhaps TRBD1 (6 bases). Germline lookup yields CDR1 SGHRS and CDR2 YFSETQ. The CDR3 consists of 15 residues. The V end lost 5 bases, the J end lost 7 bases, and 22 bases lay between the germline ends.

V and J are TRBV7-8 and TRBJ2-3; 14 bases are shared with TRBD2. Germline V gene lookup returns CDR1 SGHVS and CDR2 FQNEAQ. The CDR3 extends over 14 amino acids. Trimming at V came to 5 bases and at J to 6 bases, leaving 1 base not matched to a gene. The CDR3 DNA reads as TGTGCCAGCAGCCGGACTAGCGGGGGGGATACGCAGTATTTT. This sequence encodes CASSRTSGGDTQYF.

The CDR3, as DNA: TGTGCCAGCAGCCGTGGCCCGAGCGGGGAGGGGACAGATACGCAGTATTTT. Translation: CASSRGPSGEGTDTQYF. The rearrangement joins TRBV5-6 to TRBJ2-3; 7 nucleotides line up with TRBD2. The germline V gene has CDR1 SGHDT and CDR2 YYEEEE. The junction had 14 bases not matched to a gene; V was cut back by 4 bases and J by 3 bases. The CDR3 extends over 17 amino acids.

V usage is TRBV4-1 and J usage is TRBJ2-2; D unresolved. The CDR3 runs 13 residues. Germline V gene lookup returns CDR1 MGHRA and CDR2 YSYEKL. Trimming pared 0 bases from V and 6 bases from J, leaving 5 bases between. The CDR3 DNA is TGCGCCAGCAGCCAAGACGGTCCCGGGGAGCTGTTTTTT. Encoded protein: CASSQDGPGELFF.

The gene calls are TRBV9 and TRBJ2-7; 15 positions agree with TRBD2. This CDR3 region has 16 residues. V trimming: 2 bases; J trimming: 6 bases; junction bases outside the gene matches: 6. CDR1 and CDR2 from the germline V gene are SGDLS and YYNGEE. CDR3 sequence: CASSVGLAGGSSEQYF. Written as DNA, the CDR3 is TGTGCCAGCAGCGTGGGACTAGCGGGAGGATCGTCCGAGCAGTACTTC.

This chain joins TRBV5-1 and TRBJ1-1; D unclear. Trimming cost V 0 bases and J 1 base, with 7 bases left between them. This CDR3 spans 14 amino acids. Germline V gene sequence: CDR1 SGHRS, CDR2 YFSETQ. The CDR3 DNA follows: TGCGCCAGCAGCTTGGGAGCAGGGAACACTGAAGCTTTCTTT. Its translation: CASSLGAGNTEAFF.

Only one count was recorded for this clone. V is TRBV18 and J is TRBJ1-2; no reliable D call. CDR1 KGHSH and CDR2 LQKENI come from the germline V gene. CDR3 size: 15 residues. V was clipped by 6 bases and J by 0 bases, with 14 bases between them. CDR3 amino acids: CASSKGDGANYGYTF. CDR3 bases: TGTGCCAGCTCCAAAGGTGACGGAGCTAACTATGGCTACACCTTC.

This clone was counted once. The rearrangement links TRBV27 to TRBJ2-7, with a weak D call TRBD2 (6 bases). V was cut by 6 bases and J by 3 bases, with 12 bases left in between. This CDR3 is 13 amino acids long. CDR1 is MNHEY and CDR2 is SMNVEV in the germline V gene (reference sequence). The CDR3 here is CASSQRVSYEQYF. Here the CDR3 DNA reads TGTGCCAGCAGCCAGCGGGTGAGCTACGAGCAGTACTTC.

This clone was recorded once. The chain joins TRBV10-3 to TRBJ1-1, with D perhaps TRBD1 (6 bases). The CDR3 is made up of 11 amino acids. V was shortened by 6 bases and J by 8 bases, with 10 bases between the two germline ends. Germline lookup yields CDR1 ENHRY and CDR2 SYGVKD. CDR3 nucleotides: TGTGCCATCAGAAGTGGACAGGAAGCTTTCTTT. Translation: CAIRSGQEAFF.

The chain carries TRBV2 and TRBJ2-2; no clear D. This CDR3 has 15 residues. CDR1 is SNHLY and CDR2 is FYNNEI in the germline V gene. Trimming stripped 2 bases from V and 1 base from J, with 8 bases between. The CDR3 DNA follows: TGTGCCAGCAGTGAAACTCCTTTGAACACCGGGGAGCTGTTTTTT. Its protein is CASSETPLNTGELFF.

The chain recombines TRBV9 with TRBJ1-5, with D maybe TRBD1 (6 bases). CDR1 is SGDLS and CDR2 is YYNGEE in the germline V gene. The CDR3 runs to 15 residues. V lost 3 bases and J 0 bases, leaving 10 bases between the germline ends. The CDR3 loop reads CASSEAGASNQPQHF. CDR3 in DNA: TGTGCCAGCAGCGAGGCAGGGGCTAGCAATCAGCCCCAGCATTTT.

For the CDR3, the DNA is TGCGCCAGCAGCTTGAGGCCTAGTACCTACAATGAGCAGTTCTTC. Its protein is CASSLRPSTYNEQFF. This chain uses TRBV5-1 with TRBJ2-1; no firm D call. CDR3 length: 15 residues. Germline CDR1 and CDR2: SGHRS and YFSETQ. V shed 1 base and J shed 2 bases, with 10 bases lying between them.

As DNA, the CDR3 is TGTGCCACCAAGTGCCCGGGCAGGGCCACCTCGAACTATGGCTACACCTTC. Translating gives CATKCPGRATSNYGYTF. The chain links TRBV24-1 to TRBJ1-2; D is possibly TRBD1 (5 bases). The CDR3 has 17 residues. With 8 bases removed from V and 2 bases from J, the gap between germline ends came to 23 bases. The V gene's germline CDR1 is KGHDR and CDR2 SFDVKD.

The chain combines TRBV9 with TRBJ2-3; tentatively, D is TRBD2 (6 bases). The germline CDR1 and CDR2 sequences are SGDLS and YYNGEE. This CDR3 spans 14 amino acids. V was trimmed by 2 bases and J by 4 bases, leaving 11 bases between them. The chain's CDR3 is CASSVTGVADTQYF. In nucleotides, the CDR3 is TGTGCCAGCAGCGTGACGGGGGTGGCAGATACGCAGTATTTT.

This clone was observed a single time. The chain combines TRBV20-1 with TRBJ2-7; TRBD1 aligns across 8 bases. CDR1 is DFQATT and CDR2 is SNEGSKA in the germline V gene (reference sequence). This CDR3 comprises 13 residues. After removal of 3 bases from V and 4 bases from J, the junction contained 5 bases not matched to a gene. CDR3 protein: CSASGRGLYEQYF. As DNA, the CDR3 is TGCAGTGCTAGTGGCAGGGGGCTTTACGAGCAGTACTTC.

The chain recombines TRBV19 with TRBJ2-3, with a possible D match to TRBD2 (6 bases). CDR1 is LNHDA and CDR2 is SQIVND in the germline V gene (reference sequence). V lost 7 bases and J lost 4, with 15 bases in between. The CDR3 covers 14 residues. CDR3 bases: TGTGCCAGTAAAAAACGGGAGCAGCCAGATACGCAGTATTTT. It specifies CASKKREQPDTQYF.